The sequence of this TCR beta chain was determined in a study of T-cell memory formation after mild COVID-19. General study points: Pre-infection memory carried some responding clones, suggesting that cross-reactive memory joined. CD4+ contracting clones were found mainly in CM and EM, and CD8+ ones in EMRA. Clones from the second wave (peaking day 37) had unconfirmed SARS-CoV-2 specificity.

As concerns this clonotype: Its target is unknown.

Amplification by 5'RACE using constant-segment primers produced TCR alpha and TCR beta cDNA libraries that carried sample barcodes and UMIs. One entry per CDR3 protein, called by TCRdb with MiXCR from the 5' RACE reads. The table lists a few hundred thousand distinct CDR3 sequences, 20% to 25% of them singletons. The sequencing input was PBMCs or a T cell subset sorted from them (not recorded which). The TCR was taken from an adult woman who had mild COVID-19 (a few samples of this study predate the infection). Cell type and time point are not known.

In DNA form, the CDR3 reads TGTGCCAGCAGTTTAGGGACAGGCAATAGAGAAGCTTTCTTT. Its protein product is CASSLGTGNREAFF. V gene TRBV12-3 or TRBV12-4 combines with J gene TRBJ1-1; 7 nucleotides match TRBD1. Trimming cost V 1 base and J 8 bases; bases outside gene matches: 7. The CDR3 consists of 14 residues.